This TCR beta chain came from a study of cytomegalovirus exposure and HLA in healthy donors. Broader study findings: Later analysis showed TCR association rates varying by HLA locus, highest for DRB1 and lowest for HLA-C. Productive rates of about 87% or about 30% were seen for most TCR beta V segments in an earlier analysis. Most CMV-associated TCR beta chains appeared HLA-restricted in a later analysis. There were a few CMV-associated chains whose specificity for CMV antigens was confirmed in vitro.

The junction had 9 bases not matched to a gene; V was cut back by 7 bases and J by 6 bases. The CDR3 consists of 15 residues. Germline CDR1 is SNHLY and CDR2 is FYNNEI. On this clone itself: Its specificity is not known.

60 Vbeta and 13 Jbeta primers were used in PCR. Clones were read by immunoSEQ multiplex PCR, and TCRdb kept only the in-frame ones, dropping some. Here the sample spans 150,000 or so clones, roughly four fifths being singletons. This clonotype was obtained from a man aged 50 or older in good health and CMV-seropositive. The sample taken for sequencing was PBMCs. The chain joins TRBV2 to TRBJ1-5; the match to TRBD1 covers 10 bases. CDR3 DNA: TGTGCCAGCACAGGGACAGGGGATCGGGGTCAGCCCCAGCATTTT. It specifies CASTGTGDRGQPQHF.